This T cell receptor beta chain was identified in a study of cytomegalovirus exposure and HLA in healthy donors. PCR amplification relied on 60 Vbeta primers (plus 13 Jbeta primers). Method: immunoSEQ multiplex PCR; TCRdb's copy keeps in-frame clones and lacks some. Of roughly 120,000 clones listed, roughly 80% are singletons. Notes on the study in general: Links to common viral pathogens appeared, in a later analysis, for several of the most significant clusters. Equally common other TCR beta chains were less clonally expanded than HLA-associated ones, a later analysis found. Cytomegalovirus-associated status was assigned to some 180 TCR beta chains. A reported reduction in N-insertions relative to the roughly 700-donor mean was seen in an Asian-associated ancestry cluster in a later analysis.

Germline CDR1 MDHEN, CDR2 SYDVKM. CDR3 length: 13 amino acids. Trimming left V 10 bases short and J 12 bases short, with 21 bases between. On this clone itself: What it binds is unknown.

Sequencing was carried out using PBMCs. This receptor was identified in a woman in her forties in good health and CMV-seronegative. The chain joins TRBV28 to TRBJ1-4, with a tentative D call TRBD1 (5 bases). The CDR3 nucleotides read TGTGCCATCCGGACTCCAGGTGGGGGGGAACTGTTTTTT. Translated, it gives CAIRTPGGGELFF.